This TCR beta chain is from a study of OX40 agonist ivuxolimab in advanced cancers. Study background: All patients had ivuxolimab intravenously every 2 weeks at 0.01 to 10 mg/kg.

From germline, CDR1 is SGHRS and CDR2 YFSETQ. The ends were cut back, 2 bases at V and 8 bases at J, with 16 bases in the middle. The CDR3 runs 14 residues. Repertoires were generated with immunoSEQ multiplex PCR, while TCRdb's copy carries only in-frame clones and drops some. The table shows 54,000 or so clones, with over 70% occurring only once. Findings and caveats of the study: CD4+ and CD8+ T cells in blood underwent clonal expansion by week 6 at 0.1 to 3.0 mg/kg. What antigens the expanded peripheral T cells recognized was never established.

With respect to this clone: Antigen: not known.

The chain is built from TRBV5-1 and TRBJ1-2, with unresolved D. The sample in question was CD4+ or CD8+ T cells sorted from blood, obtained in a trial of the OX40 agonist ivuxolimab. This receptor was identified in an adult with an advanced solid tumor such as melanoma, head and neck, liver or kidney cancer. The CDR3 region is CASSFPGQPGGYTF. The CDR3 coding sequence is TGCGCCAGCAGCTTCCCCGGCCAGCCTGGGGGCTACACCTTC.